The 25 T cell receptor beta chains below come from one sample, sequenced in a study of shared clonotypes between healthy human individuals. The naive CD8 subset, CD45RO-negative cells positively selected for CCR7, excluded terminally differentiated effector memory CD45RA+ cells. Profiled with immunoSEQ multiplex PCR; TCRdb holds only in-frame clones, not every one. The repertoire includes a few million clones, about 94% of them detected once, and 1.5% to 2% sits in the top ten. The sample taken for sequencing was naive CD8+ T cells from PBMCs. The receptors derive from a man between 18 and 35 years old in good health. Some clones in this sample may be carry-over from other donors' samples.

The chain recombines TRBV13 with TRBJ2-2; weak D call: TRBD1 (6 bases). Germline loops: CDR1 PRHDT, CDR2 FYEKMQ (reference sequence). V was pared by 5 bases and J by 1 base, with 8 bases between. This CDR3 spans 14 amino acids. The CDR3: CASSATGNTGELFF. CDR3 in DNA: TGTGCCAGCAGCGCGACAGGGAACACCGGGGAGCTGTTTTTT.

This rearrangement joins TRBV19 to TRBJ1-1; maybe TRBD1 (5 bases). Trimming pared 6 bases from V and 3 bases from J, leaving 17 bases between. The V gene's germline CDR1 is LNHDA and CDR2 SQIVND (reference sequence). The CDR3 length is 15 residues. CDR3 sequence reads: CASSMRPGRYTEAFF. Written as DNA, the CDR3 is TGTGCCAGTAGCATGCGCCCAGGGAGGTACACTGAAGCTTTCTTT.

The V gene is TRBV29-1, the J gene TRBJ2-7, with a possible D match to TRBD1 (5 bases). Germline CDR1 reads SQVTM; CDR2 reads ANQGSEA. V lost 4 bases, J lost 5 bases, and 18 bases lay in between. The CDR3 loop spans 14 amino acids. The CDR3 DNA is TGCAGCGTTGTTCGGACACCTCAAGGAAACGAGCAGTACTTC. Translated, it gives CSVVRTPQGNEQYF.

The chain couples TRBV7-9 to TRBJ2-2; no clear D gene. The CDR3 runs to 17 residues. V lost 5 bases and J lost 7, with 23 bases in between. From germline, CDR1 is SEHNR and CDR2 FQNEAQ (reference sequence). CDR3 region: CASSPPYRAPPVGELFF. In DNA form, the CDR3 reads TGTGCCAGCAGCCCGCCGTACCGGGCTCCTCCGGTCGGGGAGCTGTTTTTT. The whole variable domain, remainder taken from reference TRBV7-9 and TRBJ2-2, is DTGVSQNPRHKITKRGQNVTFRCDPISEHNRLYWYRQTLGQGPEFLTYFQNEAQLEKSRLLSDRFSAERPKGSFSTLEIQRTEQGDSAMYLCASSPPYRAPPVGELFFGEGSRLTVL.

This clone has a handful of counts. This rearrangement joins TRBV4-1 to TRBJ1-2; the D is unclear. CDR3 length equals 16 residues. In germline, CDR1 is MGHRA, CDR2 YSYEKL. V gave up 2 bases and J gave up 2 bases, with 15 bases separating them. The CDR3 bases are TGCGCCAGCAGCCAACCAGAACTAGAGGGAAACTATGGCTACACCTTC. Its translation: CASSQPELEGNYGYTF.

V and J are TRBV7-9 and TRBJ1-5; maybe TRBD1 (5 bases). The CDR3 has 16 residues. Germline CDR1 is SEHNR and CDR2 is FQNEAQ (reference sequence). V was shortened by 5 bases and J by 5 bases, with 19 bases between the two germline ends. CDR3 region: CASSRFEGLSDQPQHF. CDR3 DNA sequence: TGTGCCAGCAGCCGTTTTGAGGGGCTTAGTGATCAGCCCCAGCATTTT.

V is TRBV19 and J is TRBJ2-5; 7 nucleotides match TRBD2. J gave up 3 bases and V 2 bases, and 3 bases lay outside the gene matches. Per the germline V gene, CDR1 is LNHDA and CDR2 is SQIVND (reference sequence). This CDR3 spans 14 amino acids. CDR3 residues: CASSISLAEETQYF. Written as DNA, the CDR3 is TGTGCCAGTAGTATAAGCCTAGCGGAAGAGACCCAGTACTTC.

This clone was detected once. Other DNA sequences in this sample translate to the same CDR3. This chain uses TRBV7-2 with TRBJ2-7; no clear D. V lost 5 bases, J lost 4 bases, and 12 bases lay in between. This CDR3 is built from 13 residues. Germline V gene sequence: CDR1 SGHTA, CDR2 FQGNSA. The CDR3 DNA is TGTGCCAGCAGCCCCCTCCTATTTTACGAGCAGTACTTC. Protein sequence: CASSPLLFYEQYF. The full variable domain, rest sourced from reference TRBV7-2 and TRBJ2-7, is GAGVSQSPSNKVTEKGKDVELRCDPISGHTALYWYRQSLGQGLEFLIYFQGNSAPDKSGLPSDRFSAERTGGSVSTLTIQRTQQEDSAVYLCASSPLLFYEQYFGPGTRLTVT.

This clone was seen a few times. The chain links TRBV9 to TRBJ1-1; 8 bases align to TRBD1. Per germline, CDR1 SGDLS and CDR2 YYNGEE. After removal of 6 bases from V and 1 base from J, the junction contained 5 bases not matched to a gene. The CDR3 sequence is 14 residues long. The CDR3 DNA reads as TGTGCCAGCAACCAGGGGGCCCGGAACACTGAAGCTTTCTTT. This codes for CASNQGARNTEAFF.

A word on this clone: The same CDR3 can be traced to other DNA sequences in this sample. The CDR3 DNA sequence: TGTGCCAGCAGTGTCACAGGGGCCGCTGAAGCTTTCTTT. Protein: CASSVTGAAEAFF. The chain joins TRBV27 to TRBJ1-1; 7 bases match TRBD1. V shed 5 bases, J shed 6 bases, and the junction held 6 bases outside the gene matches. CDR1 and CDR2 (germline): MNHEY, SMNVEV (reference sequence). The CDR3 is 13 residues long.

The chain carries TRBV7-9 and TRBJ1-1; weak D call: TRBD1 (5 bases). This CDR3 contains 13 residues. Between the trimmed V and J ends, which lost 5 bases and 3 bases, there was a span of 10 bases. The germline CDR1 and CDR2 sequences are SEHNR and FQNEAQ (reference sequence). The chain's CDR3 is CASSKRGDTEAFF. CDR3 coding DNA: TGTGCCAGCAGCAAGAGGGGAGACACTGAAGCTTTCTTT.

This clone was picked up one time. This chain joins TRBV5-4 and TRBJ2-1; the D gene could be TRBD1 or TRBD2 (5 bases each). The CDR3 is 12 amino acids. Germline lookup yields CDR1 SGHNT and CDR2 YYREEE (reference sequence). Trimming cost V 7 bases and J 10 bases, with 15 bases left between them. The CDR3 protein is CASLGTVGEQFF. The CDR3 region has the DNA TGTGCCAGCCTCGGGACCGTGGGAGAGCAGTTCTTC.

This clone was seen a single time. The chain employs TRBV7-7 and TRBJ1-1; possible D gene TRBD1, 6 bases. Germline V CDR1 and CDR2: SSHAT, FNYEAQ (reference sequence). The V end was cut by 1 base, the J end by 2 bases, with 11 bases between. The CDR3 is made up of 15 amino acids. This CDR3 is CASSLGTAGNTEAFF. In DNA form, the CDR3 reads TGTGCCAGCAGCTTAGGGACAGCAGGAAACACTGAAGCTTTCTTT. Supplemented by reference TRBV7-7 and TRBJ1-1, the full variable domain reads GAGVSQSPRYKVTKRGQDVTLRCDPISSHATLYWYQQALGQGPEFLTYFNYEAQPDKSGLPSDRFSAERPEGSISTLTIQRTEQRDSAMYRCASSLGTAGNTEAFFGQGTRLTVV.

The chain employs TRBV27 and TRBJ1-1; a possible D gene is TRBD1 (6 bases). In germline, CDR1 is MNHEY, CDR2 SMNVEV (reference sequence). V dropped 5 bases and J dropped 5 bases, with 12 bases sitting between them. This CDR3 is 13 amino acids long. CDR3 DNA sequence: TGTGCCAGCAGTCCTACAGGGAGGACTGAAGCTTTCTTT. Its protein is CASSPTGRTEAFF.

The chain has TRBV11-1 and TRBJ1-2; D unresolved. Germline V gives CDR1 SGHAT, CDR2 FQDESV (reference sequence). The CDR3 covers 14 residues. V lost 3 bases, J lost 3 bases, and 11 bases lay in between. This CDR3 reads CASSFGRNDYGYTF. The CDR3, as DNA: TGTGCCAGCAGCTTTGGCCGAAATGACTATGGCTACACCTTC.

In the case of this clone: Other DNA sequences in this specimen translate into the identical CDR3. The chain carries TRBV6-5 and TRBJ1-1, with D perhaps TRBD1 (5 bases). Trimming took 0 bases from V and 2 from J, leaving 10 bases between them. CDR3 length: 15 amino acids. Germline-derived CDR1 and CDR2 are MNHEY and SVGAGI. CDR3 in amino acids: CASSYSRTQNTEAFF. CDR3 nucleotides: TGTGCCAGCAGTTACTCTAGGACACAAAACACTGAAGCTTTCTTT.

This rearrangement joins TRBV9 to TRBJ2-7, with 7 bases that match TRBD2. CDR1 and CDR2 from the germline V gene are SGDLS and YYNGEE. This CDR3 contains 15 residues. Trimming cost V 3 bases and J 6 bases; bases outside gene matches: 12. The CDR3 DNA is TGTGCCAGCAGCGCTTGGGGCGGGAGTGTCGGCGAGCAGTACTTC. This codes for CASSAWGGSVGEQYF.

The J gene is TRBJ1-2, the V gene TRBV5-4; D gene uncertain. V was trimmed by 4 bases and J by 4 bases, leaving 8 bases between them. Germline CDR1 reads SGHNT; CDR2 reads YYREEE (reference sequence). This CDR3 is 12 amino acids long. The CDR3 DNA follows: TGTGCCAGCAGCGGCAGCCTCTATGGCTACACCTTC. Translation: CASSGSLYGYTF.

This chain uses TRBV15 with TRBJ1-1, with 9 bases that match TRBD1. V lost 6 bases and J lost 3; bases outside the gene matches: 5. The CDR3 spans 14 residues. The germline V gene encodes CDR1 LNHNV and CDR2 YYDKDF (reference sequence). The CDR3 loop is CATRQTGGYTEAFF. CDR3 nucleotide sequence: TGTGCCACCAGGCAGACAGGGGGATACACTGAAGCTTTCTTT.

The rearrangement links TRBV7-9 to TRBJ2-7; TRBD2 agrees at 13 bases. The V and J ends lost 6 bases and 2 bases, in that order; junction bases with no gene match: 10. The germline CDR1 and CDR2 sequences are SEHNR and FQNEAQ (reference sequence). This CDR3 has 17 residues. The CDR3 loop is CASRAYPGLAGTYEQYF. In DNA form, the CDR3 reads TGTGCCAGCAGGGCCTACCCGGGACTAGCGGGGACCTACGAGCAGTACTTC. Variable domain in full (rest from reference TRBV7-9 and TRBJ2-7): DTGVSQNPRHKITKRGQNVTFRCDPISEHNRLYWYRQTLGQGPEFLTYFQNEAQLEKSRLLSDRFSAERPKGSFSTLEIQRTEQGDSAMYLCASRAYPGLAGTYEQYFGPGTRLTVT.

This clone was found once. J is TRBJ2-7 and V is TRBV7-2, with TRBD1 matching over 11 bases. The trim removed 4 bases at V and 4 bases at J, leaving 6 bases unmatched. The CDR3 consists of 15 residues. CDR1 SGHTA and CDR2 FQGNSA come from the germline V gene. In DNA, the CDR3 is TGTGCCAGCAGCTCCGGACAGGGGGCTGGGTACGAGCAGTACTTC. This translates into CASSSGQGAGYEQYF.

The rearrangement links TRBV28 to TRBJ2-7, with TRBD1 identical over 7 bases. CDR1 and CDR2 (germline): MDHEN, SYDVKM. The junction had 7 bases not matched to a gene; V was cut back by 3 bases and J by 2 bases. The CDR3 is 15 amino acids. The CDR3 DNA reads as TGTGCCAGCAGTTTCCGGGACAGCCATACCTACGAGCAGTACTTC. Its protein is CASSFRDSHTYEQYF.

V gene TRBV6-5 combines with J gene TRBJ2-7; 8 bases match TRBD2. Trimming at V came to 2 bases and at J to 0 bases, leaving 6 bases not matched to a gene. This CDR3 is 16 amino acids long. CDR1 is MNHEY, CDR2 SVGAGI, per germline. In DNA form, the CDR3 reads TGTGCCAGCAGTTACGATCTAGCGGGCAGCTCCTACGAGCAGTACTTC. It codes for CASSYDLAGSSYEQYF.

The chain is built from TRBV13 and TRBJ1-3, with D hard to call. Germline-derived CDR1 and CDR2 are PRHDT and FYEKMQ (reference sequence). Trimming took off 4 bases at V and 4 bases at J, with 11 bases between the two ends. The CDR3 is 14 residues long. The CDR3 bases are TGTGCCAGCAGCTATGAGAACCTAGGAAACACCATATATTTT. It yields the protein CASSYENLGNTIYF.

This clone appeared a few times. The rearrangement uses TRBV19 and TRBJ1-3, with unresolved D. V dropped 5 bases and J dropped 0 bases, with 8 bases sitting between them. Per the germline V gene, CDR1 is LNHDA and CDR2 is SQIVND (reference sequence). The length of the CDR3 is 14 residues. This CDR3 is CASSLGISGNTIYF. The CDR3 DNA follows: TGTGCCAGTAGTTTAGGGATCTCTGGAAACACCATATATTTT. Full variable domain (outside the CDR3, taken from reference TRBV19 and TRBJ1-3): DGGITQSPKYLFRKEGQNVTLSCEQNLNHDAMYWYRQDPGQGLRLIYYSQIVNDFQKGDIAEGYSVSREKKESFPLTVTSAQKNPTAFYLCASSLGISGNTIYFGEGSWLTVV.